Following are 14 T cell receptor beta chains from one sample sequenced in a study of T cell responses to AZD1222 COVID-19 vaccine. Assay used: immunoSEQ multiplex PCR; TCRdb lists only in-frame clones, some missing. Of 200,000 or so clones in the sample, about 87% were seen once. Sequenced material: peripheral blood, taken on day 0 of MenACWY control vaccination. The receptor set was obtained from an adult in good health.

In this sample, this clone turned up once. V is TRBV3-1 (or the pseudogene TRBV3-2) and J is TRBJ2-1; tentatively, D is TRBD2 (6 bases). Germline V lookup: CDR1 LGHDT, CDR2 YNNKEL (reference sequence). The CDR3 runs 14 residues. Deletions cut 6 bases from V and 9 bases from J, with 18 bases between. CDR3 sequence: CASSTRSGAGEQFF. The CDR3 bases are TGTGCCAGCAGTACACGAAGCGGAGCGGGTGAGCAGTTCTTC.

This clone was detected only once. This chain joins TRBV19 and TRBJ2-5; D not certain. The V gene lost 3 bases and the J gene lost 5 bases, with 16 bases spanning the gap. Germline values: CDR1 LNHDA, CDR2 SQIVND (reference sequence). The CDR3 spans 15 residues. Written as DNA, the CDR3 is TGTGCCAGTAGTATCGGAATTATTAGGCGGGAGACCCAGTACTTC. As protein: CASSIGIIRRETQYF.

This chain links TRBV2 with TRBJ2-7, with TRBD2 matching 9 bases. Germline CDR1 and CDR2: SNHLY and FYNNEI. V gave up 9 bases and J gave up 0 bases; unmatched junction bases: 3. The CDR3 sequence is 13 residues long. The CDR3 DNA sequence: TGTGCCAGTAGCGGGGGAGTCTCCTACGAGCAGTACTTC. Translated, it gives CASSGGVSYEQYF.

V is TRBV25-1 and J is TRBJ2-3; tentative D call: TRBD2 (5 bases). Germline CDR1 reads MGHDK; CDR2 reads SYGVNS. V shed 8 bases and J shed 4 bases, with 13 bases lying between them. This CDR3 region has 13 residues. CDR3 protein: CASSRASADTQYF. The CDR3 DNA reads as TGTGCCAGCTCGAGGGCCAGCGCAGATACGCAGTATTTT. Full variable domain (remainder filled in from reference TRBV25-1 and TRBJ2-3): EADIYQTPRYLVIGTGKKITLECSQTMGHDKMYWYQQDPGMELHLIHYSYGVNSTEKGDLSSESTVSRIRTEHFPLTLESARPSHTSQYLCASSRASADTQYFGPGTRLTVL.

This chain links TRBV9 with TRBJ2-2; possible D gene TRBD2, 6 bases. Trimming stripped 3 bases from V and 6 bases from J, with 12 bases between. Germline V gene lookup returns CDR1 SGDLS and CDR2 YYNGEE. The CDR3 is made up of 14 amino acids. DNA of the CDR3: TGTGCCAGCAGCGAGCGGGCCGGGCCCGGGGAGCTGTTTTTT. Its translation is CASSERAGPGELFF.

The J gene is TRBJ2-7, the V gene TRBV29-1; a weak D match, TRBD1 (5 bases). CDR1 is SQVTM, CDR2 ANQGSEA, per germline. The CDR3 totals 13 residues. Trimming cost V 6 bases and J 2 bases, with 14 bases left between them. CDR3: CSVVMTATYEQYF. DNA for the CDR3: TGCAGCGTCGTGATGACAGCTACCTACGAGCAGTACTTC.

The chain carries TRBV20-1 and TRBJ1-4; D not resolved. Germline CDR1 reads DFQATT; CDR2 reads SNEGSKA (reference sequence). This CDR3 has 15 residues. The V end lost 3 bases, the J end lost 0 bases, and 11 bases lay between the germline ends. The CDR3 protein is CSASPSFATNEKLFF. DNA of the CDR3: TGCAGTGCTAGTCCCTCGTTTGCAACTAATGAAAAACTGTTTTTT.

The chain is built from TRBV6-5 and TRBJ2-3; 12 nucleotides match TRBD2. This CDR3 contains 16 residues. Trimming took 6 bases from V and 4 from J; bases not matched to a gene: 8. Germline CDR1 MNHEY, CDR2 SVGAGI. The CDR3 bases are TGTGCCAGCAGCTACAGGACTAGCGGGAACTCAGATACGCAGTATTTT. Amino acid sequence: CASSYRTSGNSDTQYF.

This chain links TRBV30 with TRBJ1-1, with D uncertain. The CDR3 is 15 residues long. Germline V lookup: CDR1 GTSNPN, CDR2 SVGIG (reference sequence). V shed 0 bases and J shed 5 bases, with 16 bases lying between them. CDR3 protein: CAWSVPRHGGTEAFF. The CDR3 DNA reads TGTGCCTGGAGTGTACCCCGGCACGGAGGAACTGAAGCTTTCTTT.

CDR3 in amino acids: CSVGRQGLGYTF. In nucleotides, the CDR3 is TGCAGCGTTGGACGGCAAGGGCTTGGCTACACCTTC. The V call is TRBV29-1, the J call TRBJ1-2; unclear D gene. Looked up from germline, CDR1 is SQVTM and CDR2 is ANQGSEA. The CDR3 sequence is 12 residues long. V was cut by 4 bases and J by 7 bases, with 13 bases left in between.

The V call is TRBV7-6, the J call TRBJ2-5; no definite D call. This CDR3 comprises 17 residues. Trimming cost V 5 bases and J 1 base, with 20 bases left between them. Germline loops: CDR1 SGHVS, CDR2 FNYEAQ. CDR3 protein: CASSINAPRLIQETQYF. CDR3 DNA: TGTGCCAGCAGCATTAATGCGCCCCGTTTGATCCAAGAGACCCAGTACTTC. Supplemented by reference TRBV7-6 and TRBJ2-5, the full variable domain reads GAGVSQSPRYKVTKRGQDVALRCDPISGHVSLYWYRQALGQGPEFLTYFNYEAQQDKSGLPNDRFSAERPEGSISTLTIQRTEQRDSAMYRCASSINAPRLIQETQYFGPGTRLLVL.

The chain carries TRBV11-2 and TRBJ2-7, with D possibly TRBD2 on 5 matching bases. Germline V gene data show CDR1 as SGHAT and CDR2 as FQNNGV. V lost 3 bases, J lost 6 bases, and 9 bases lay in between. CDR3 length: 12 amino acids. The CDR3 sequence: CASSFGSGEQYF. The CDR3 DNA is TGTGCCAGCAGCTTTGGCAGCGGCGAGCAGTACTTC.

This chain links TRBV27 with TRBJ1-6; 8 nucleotides align to TRBD1. Germline assignment: CDR1 MNHEY and CDR2 SMNVEV (reference sequence). The CDR3 runs to 14 residues. Trimming at V came to 5 bases and at J to 10 bases, leaving 7 bases not matched to a gene. CDR3 sequence reads: CASSLMDRASPLHF. CDR3 nucleotides: TGTGCCAGCAGTCTAATGGACAGGGCCTCACCCCTCCACTTT.

The rearrangement uses TRBV7-2 and TRBJ2-7; D unclear. There are 13 residues in the CDR3. CDR1 and CDR2 (germline): SGHTA, FQGNSA. Trimming cost V 3 bases and J 3 bases, with 9 bases left between them. CDR3 sequence: CASSFQSNYEQYF. CDR3 coding DNA: TGTGCCAGCAGCTTCCAGAGTAACTACGAGCAGTACTTC.